This T cell receptor (beta chain) was documented in a study of blood T cell repertoires in COVID-19. V was clipped by 7 bases and J by 3 bases, with 21 bases between them. Germline V CDR1 and CDR2: SGHTA, FQGNSA. CDR3 length equals 16 residues. The authors' processing: Amplification with reference gene primers provided the estimates of nucleated cell counts. Data came from immunoSEQ multiplex PCR; TCRdb stores just in-frame clones and leaves some out. D and trimming come from the DNA, and the V and J calls and clone size come from that table. The table lists some 300,000 clones, roughly 87% of them singletons. Participants had their cohort set by participant-reported clinical history.

This clonotype was obtained from a woman in her 30s who had recovered from COVID-19. This rearrangement joins TRBV7-2 to TRBJ1-2; unclear D gene. The specimen sequenced was PBMCs or T cells enriched from blood (not recorded which). The CDR3, as DNA: TGTGCCAGCATCGTTGGGCGGGCTAACGGGGACTATGGCTACACCTTC. This encodes CASIVGRANGDYGYTF.